The T cell receptor beta chain described here comes from a study of early stage breast cancer tumors. This CDR3 has 16 amino acids. The V gene's germline CDR1 is MNHEY and CDR2 SVGAGI. The V end lost 4 bases, the J end lost 5 bases, and 17 bases lay between the germline ends. TCRdb's table, derived via immunoSEQ multiplex PCR, lists solely in-frame clones and lacks some. This sample has 25,000 to 35,000 clones; 84% occur once, and the top ten carry less than 9.5%. Input material: blood. This chain joins TRBV6-5 and TRBJ1-4; D is perhaps TRBD1 (6 bases). The clonotype originates from a person aged 45 to 59 with breast cancer. CDR3 sequence: CASSSTWGGPNEKLFF. The CDR3 DNA follows: TGTGCCAGCAGTTCCACTTGGGGGGGGCCGAATGAAAAACTGTTTTTT.